This record concerns one TCR beta chain sequence. TCRdb's table, derived via immunoSEQ multiplex PCR, lists solely in-frame clones and lacks some. There are approximately 200,000 clones in the sample; approximately 85% occur only once, and 12% lies in the top ten. Germline V gives CDR1 SEHNR, CDR2 FQNEAQ (reference sequence). The CDR3 loop spans 14 amino acids. The V end lost 4 bases, the J end lost 7 bases, and 14 bases lay between the germline ends. The entry originates in a study of blood T cell repertoires in COVID-19. Each recovered donor of Cohort 3 presented with two negative PCRs, clearance, or symptom resolution.

Sequencing was done on a sample of PBMCs or T cells enriched from blood (not recorded which). This clonotype was sampled from a man in his forties or fifties who had recovered from COVID-19. The chain recombines TRBV7-9 with TRBJ2-1; D ambiguous. DNA of the CDR3: TGTGCCAGCAGCTACCCGATGGGCGCTAATGAGCAGTTCTTC. It codes for CASSYPMGANEQFF.